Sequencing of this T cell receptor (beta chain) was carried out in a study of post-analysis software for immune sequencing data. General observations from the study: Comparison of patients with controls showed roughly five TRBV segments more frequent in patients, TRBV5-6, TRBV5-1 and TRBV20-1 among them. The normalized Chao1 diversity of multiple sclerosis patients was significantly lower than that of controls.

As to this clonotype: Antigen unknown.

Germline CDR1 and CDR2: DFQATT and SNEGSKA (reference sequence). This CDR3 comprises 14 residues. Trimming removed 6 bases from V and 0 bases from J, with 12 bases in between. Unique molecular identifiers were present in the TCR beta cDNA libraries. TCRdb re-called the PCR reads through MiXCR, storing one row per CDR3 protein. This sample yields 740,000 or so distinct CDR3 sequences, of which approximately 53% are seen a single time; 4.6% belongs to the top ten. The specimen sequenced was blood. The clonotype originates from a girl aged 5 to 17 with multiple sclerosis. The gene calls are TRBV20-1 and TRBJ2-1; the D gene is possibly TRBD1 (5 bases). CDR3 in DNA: TGCAGTGCCAGACAGAGTAACTCCTACAATGAGCAGTTCTTC. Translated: CSARQSNSYNEQFF.